This passage covers 27 T cell receptor beta chains from one sample sequenced in a study of T-cell memory formation after mild COVID-19. From the 5' RACE reads, TCRdb called clonotypes with MiXCR, one entry per CDR3 protein. The table shows 400,000 to 500,000 distinct CDR3 sequences, with about 19% occurring only once. Sequencing was done on a sample of PBMCs or a T cell subset sorted from them (not recorded which). The receptors here all came from an adult woman who had mild COVID-19 (a few samples of this study predate the infection). Cell type and time point are not known.

This chain uses TRBV5-1 with TRBJ2-6; either TRBD1 or TRBD2 may fit D (6 bases each). The CDR3 spans 17 residues. Germline V gene sequence: CDR1 SGHRS, CDR2 YFSETQ. V dropped 3 bases and J dropped 1 base, with 14 bases sitting between them. This CDR3 reads CASSSFTGASGANVLTF. For the CDR3, the DNA is TGCGCCAGCAGCTCTTTTACGGGGGCATCTGGGGCCAACGTCCTGACTTTC.

The chain recombines TRBV12-3 or TRBV12-4 with TRBJ2-7, with D perhaps being TRBD1 or TRBD2 (5 bases each). V was shortened by 6 bases and J by 5 bases, with 26 bases between the two germline ends. CDR3 length: 17 residues. Here the CDR3 DNA reads TGTGCCAGCAGCTCCAAACGGGACCCCATGGTGAGCCACGAGCAGTACTTC. This sequence encodes CASSSKRDPMVSHEQYF.

This clonotype was seen a few times. The chain couples TRBV12-3 or TRBV12-4 to TRBJ2-1; maybe TRBD2 (5 bases). V was cut by 7 bases and J by 5 bases, with 15 bases left in between. This CDR3 contains 14 residues. CDR3 bases: TGTGCCAGCAACCCCGGGATTCGGGACAATGAGCAGTTCTTC. Protein sequence: CASNPGIRDNEQFF.

This clonotype has more than one count but fewer than ten. V is TRBV5-1 and J is TRBJ1-1; tentative D call: TRBD1 (5 bases). Trimming shortened V by 4 bases and J by 0 bases, and 19 bases separated the two germline ends. This CDR3 comprises 17 residues. CDR1 is SGHRS and CDR2 is YFSETQ in the germline V gene. Here the CDR3 DNA reads TGCGCCAGCAGCCGACGTTCGACCGGGACGGTGAACACTGAAGCTTTCTTT. This gives the protein CASSRRSTGTVNTEAFF. Looking up the rest from reference TRBV5-1 and TRBJ1-1 gives the full variable domain: KAGVTQTPRYLIKTRGQQVTLSCSPISGHRSVSWYQQTPGQGLQFLFEYFSETQRNKGNFPGRFSGRQFSNSRSEMNVSTLELGDSALYLCASSRRSTGTVNTEAFFGQGTRLTVV.

The gene calls are TRBV21-1 and TRBJ2-1; the D call in the table, TRBD1, was not verified against the DNA. TRBV21-1 is annotated as a pseudogene. The CDR3 spans 17 residues. CDR3 DNA: TGTGCCAGCAGCAAAGAAACAGCCCCCAGCTCCTACAATGAGCAGTTCTTC. It yields the protein CASSKETAPSSYNEQFF.

The chain joins TRBV6-2 or TRBV6-3 to TRBJ2-2; D unresolved. Between the trimmed V and J ends, which lost 4 bases and 2 bases, there was a span of 11 bases. Germline V lookup: CDR1 MNHEY, CDR2 SVGEGT. The CDR3 length is 15 residues. Written as DNA, the CDR3 is TGTGCCAGCAGTTCCCACCCTTTTAACACCGGGGAGCTGTTTTTT. The encoded protein is CASSSHPFNTGELFF.

This clonotype has a handful of counts. This CDR3 is CASSTSGYNEQFF. As DNA, the CDR3 is TGCGCCAGCAGCACCTCAGGGTACAATGAGCAGTTCTTC. The chain is built from TRBV5-1 and TRBJ2-1, with a weak D call TRBD1 (5 bases). Trimming left V 4 bases short and J 4 bases short, with 9 bases between. Germline values: CDR1 SGHRS, CDR2 YFSETQ. The CDR3 is 13 amino acids.

This chain links TRBV9 with TRBJ2-7; TRBD2 is a possible D gene (6 bases). The germline V gene encodes CDR1 SGDLS and CDR2 YYNGEE. Trimming took off 4 bases at V and 5 bases at J, with 13 bases between the two ends. This CDR3 has 13 residues. The CDR3 loop reads CASSIGGADEQYF. In DNA, the CDR3 is TGTGCCAGCAGCATCGGGGGAGCGGACGAGCAGTACTTC.

Only a few counts were recorded for this clonotype. The chain employs TRBV4-3 and TRBJ2-7, with unresolved D. The CDR3 totals 14 residues. Trimming pared 3 bases from V and 1 base from J, leaving 10 bases between. The V gene's germline CDR1 is LGHNA and CDR2 YSLEER. CDR3: CASSQGRLSYEQYF. Here the CDR3 DNA reads TGCGCCAGCAGCCAGGGCAGGCTGTCCTACGAGCAGTACTTC.

The chain employs TRBV12-3 or TRBV12-4 and TRBJ2-1; 11 bases are shared with TRBD2. The CDR3 sequence is 15 residues long. After removal of 6 bases from V and 5 bases from J, the junction contained 6 bases not matched to a gene. CDR3 in DNA: TGTGCCAGCAGCCAACTAGCGGGAGAGGACAATGAGCAGTTCTTC. This sequence encodes CASSQLAGEDNEQFF.

The J gene is TRBJ1-1, the V gene TRBV5-1, with D possibly TRBD1 on 6 matching bases. The CDR3 has 15 residues. Deletions cut 4 bases from V and 0 bases from J, with 13 bases between. From germline, CDR1 is SGHRS and CDR2 YFSETQ. Here the CDR3 reads CASSHAQGMNTEAFF. The CDR3 nucleotides read TGCGCCAGCAGCCACGCCCAGGGGATGAACACTGAAGCTTTCTTT.

CDR3 sequence reads: CATSRAGPHYYNEQFF. CDR3 bases: TGTGCCACCAGCAGAGCCGGGCCGCACTACTACAATGAGCAGTTCTTC. The chain combines TRBV15 with TRBJ2-1; D gene uncertain. Trimming shortened V by 1 base and J by 3 bases, and 13 bases separated the two germline ends. Germline assignment: CDR1 LNHNV and CDR2 YYDKDF (reference sequence). CDR3 size: 16 residues. Full variable domain (outside the CDR3, taken from reference TRBV15 and TRBJ2-1): DAMVIQNPRYQVTQFGKPVTLSCSQTLNHNVMYWYQQKSSQAPKLLFHYYDKDFNNEADTPDNFQSRRPNTSFCFLDIRSPGLGDTAMYLCATSRAGPHYYNEQFFGPGTRLTVL.

This clonotype was detected a few times. The chain is built from TRBV4-1 and TRBJ2-1; TRBD2 aligns across 7 bases. V lost 0 bases, J lost 8 bases, and 13 bases stayed unmatched. There are 17 residues in the CDR3. CDR1 is MGHRA, CDR2 YSYEKL, per germline. CDR3 loop: CASSQEETSLGGYEQFF. Here the CDR3 DNA reads TGCGCCAGCAGCCAAGAGGAGACTAGCCTGGGAGGGTATGAGCAGTTCTTC.

A few counts support this clonotype. The V call is TRBV9, the J call TRBJ1-1; TRBD1 is a possible D gene (5 bases). CDR3 length equals 14 residues. Germline V gene sequence: CDR1 SGDLS, CDR2 YYNGEE. V was shortened by 0 bases and J by 5 bases, with 11 bases between the two germline ends. CDR3: CASSVVGAGTEAFF. DNA for the CDR3: TGTGCCAGCAGCGTAGTAGGGGCTGGTACTGAAGCTTTCTTT. Full variable domain (missing parts from reference TRBV9 and TRBJ1-1): DSGVTQTPKHLITATGQRVTLRCSPRSGDLSVYWYQQSLDQGLQFLIQYYNGEERAKGNILERFSAQQFPDLHSELNLSSLELGDSALYFCASSVVGAGTEAFFGQGTRLTVV.

This clonotype was observed a handful of times. This rearrangement joins TRBV6-1 to TRBJ1-5; possible D gene TRBD1, 6 bases. Per the germline V gene, CDR1 is MNHNS and CDR2 is SASEGT. V was pared by 8 bases and J by 5 bases, with 19 bases between. This CDR3 has 15 residues. CDR3 coding DNA: TGTGCCAGCCGCACGGGAGGGGGGCACGATCAGCCCCAGCATTTT. It translates to CASRTGGGHDQPQHF.

This clonotype was seen a few times. The chain combines TRBV4-1 with TRBJ1-5, with 7 bases matching TRBD1. Germline CDR1 MGHRA, CDR2 YSYEKL. V shed 4 bases and J 3 bases; nucleotides not matched to a gene: 6. This CDR3 spans 15 amino acids. CDR3 in amino acids: CASSRRQGYNQPQHF. The CDR3 nucleotides are TGCGCCAGCAGCCGGAGACAGGGCTACAATCAGCCCCAGCATTTT.

This clonotype turned up a few times. V usage is TRBV5-1 and J usage is TRBJ2-3, with no clear D. V was shortened by 0 bases and J by 4 bases, with 6 bases between the two germline ends. Germline CDR1 and CDR2: SGHRS and YFSETQ. The CDR3 length is 13 residues. CDR3 DNA sequence: TGCGCCAGCAGCTTGGCTAACCCAGATACGCAGTATTTT. Protein sequence: CASSLANPDTQYF.

A few counts support this clonotype. This chain connects TRBV12-3 or TRBV12-4 to TRBJ2-7, with TRBD1 identical over 7 bases. After removal of 5 bases from V and 2 bases from J, the junction contained 3 bases not matched to a gene. The CDR3 is 13 amino acids. In nucleotides, the CDR3 is TGTGCCAGCAGTGAGGGACAGACCTACGAGCAGTACTTC. Translating it yields CASSEGQTYEQYF.

The J gene is TRBJ1-1, the V gene TRBV4-1; D gene unclear. CDR1 MGHRA and CDR2 YSYEKL come from the germline V gene. The CDR3 spans 15 residues. The germline V and J ends were trimmed by 1 base and 1 base, with 10 bases remaining between them. CDR3 nucleotide sequence: TGCGCCAGCAGCCAAGTAACTGGGAGGAACACTGAAGCTTTCTTT. It translates to CASSQVTGRNTEAFF.

V gene TRBV7-8 combines with J gene TRBJ2-7; D is unresolved. V was cut by 2 bases and J by 3 bases, with 5 bases left in between. The CDR3 sequence is 12 residues long. The germline CDR1 and CDR2 sequences are SGHVS and FQNEAQ. The CDR3, as DNA: TGTGCCAGCAGCTTAAATGGCTACGAGCAGTACTTC. Translation: CASSLNGYEQYF.

This clonotype occurred a few times. The chain's CDR3 is CATSKGVGTDTQYF. Written as DNA, the CDR3 is TGTGCCACCTCGAAAGGAGTCGGCACAGATACGCAGTATTTT. This chain links TRBV9 with TRBJ2-3; D is uncertain. Trimming cost V 9 bases and J 1 base, with 15 bases left between them. CDR3 size: 14 residues. Germline CDR1 SGDLS, CDR2 YYNGEE.

This clonotype was found a few times. The rearrangement joins TRBV12-3 or TRBV12-4 to TRBJ2-2, with 9 bases matching TRBD2. CDR3 size: 16 residues. J gave up 5 bases and V 5 bases, and 9 bases lay outside the gene matches. In DNA form, the CDR3 reads TGTGCCAGCAGTCCTCAGAGCGGGGGGCCTACCGGGGAGCTGTTTTTT. Its translation: CASSPQSGGPTGELFF.

The chain recombines TRBV20-1 with TRBJ1-1, with D perhaps matching TRBD1 (5 bases). Germline V gives CDR1 DFQATT, CDR2 SNEGSKA (reference sequence). The CDR3 is made up of 12 amino acids. The V end was cut by 4 bases, the J end by 4 bases, with 10 bases between. CDR3 amino acids: CSATGGGTEAFF. The CDR3 region has the DNA TGCAGTGCTACCGGGGGAGGCACTGAAGCTTTCTTT.

This clonotype was counted between two and nine times. The rearrangement joins TRBV7-6 to TRBJ2-3; TRBD2 aligns across 8 bases. CDR1 is SGHVS and CDR2 is FNYEAQ in the germline V gene. The V gene end was trimmed by 5 bases and the J gene end by 0 bases; junction bases not matched to a gene: 22. This CDR3 has 21 amino acids. CDR3 loop: CASSPHYPGTSSSISTDTQYF. The DNA of the CDR3 is TGTGCCAGCAGCCCGCACTACCCCGGGACTAGTTCTTCAATTAGCACAGATACGCAGTATTTT. Combining the CDR3 with reference TRBV7-6 and TRBJ2-3 gives the whole variable domain GAGVSQSPRYKVTKRGQDVALRCDPISGHVSLYWYRQALGQGPEFLTYFNYEAQQDKSGLPNDRFSAERPEGSISTLTIQRTEQRDSAMYRCASSPHYPGTSSSISTDTQYFGPGTRLTVL.

The V gene is TRBV6-1, the J gene TRBJ2-7; perhaps TRBD2 as D (7 bases). V lost 9 bases to trimming and J lost 7 bases, with 16 bases between them. Germline V gives CDR1 MNHNS, CDR2 SASEGT. CDR3 length: 12 residues. As DNA, the CDR3 is TGTGCCAGTCCGACAGGAGCGGGGGAGCAGTACTTC. It is translated as CASPTGAGEQYF.

The rearrangement links TRBV5-1 to TRBJ2-5; D is undetermined. Trimming removed 7 bases from V and 5 bases from J, with 18 bases in between. The CDR3 is 14 residues long. Germline V gene lookup returns CDR1 SGHRS and CDR2 YFSETQ. The DNA for the CDR3 is TGCGCCAGCCGCCCCGTTGGTGGGCAGGAGACCCAGTACTTC. It is translated as CASRPVGGQETQYF. Based on the CDR3 plus reference TRBV5-1 and TRBJ2-5, the full variable domain is KAGVTQTPRYLIKTRGQQVTLSCSPISGHRSVSWYQQTPGQGLQFLFEYFSETQRNKGNFPGRFSGRQFSNSRSEMNVSTLELGDSALYLCASRPVGGQETQYFGPGTRLLVL.

This clonotype has a handful of counts. The J gene is TRBJ1-5, the V gene TRBV5-5, with 9 bases fitting TRBD1. This CDR3 region has 14 residues. Germline V gene data show CDR1 as SGHKS and CDR2 as YYEKEE (reference sequence). After removal of 4 bases from V and 9 bases from J, the junction contained 8 bases not matched to a gene. CDR3 nucleotides: TGTGCCAGCAGCCCCGACAGGGGGTACCGGCCCCAGCATTTT. Amino acid sequence: CASSPDRGYRPQHF.